This T cell receptor (beta chain) was identified during a study of blood T cell repertoires in COVID-19. In the study overall: COVID-19 samples, acute and convalescent, were from the United States, Italy and Spain. T cells, B-cell-depleted T cells, or PBMCs provided the cDNA or gDNA that served as material.

TCRdb's table, derived via immunoSEQ multiplex PCR, lists solely in-frame clones and lacks some. The repertoire includes 150,000 to 200,000 clones, about 83% of them detected once, and 7.5% to 9.5% sits in the top ten. This CDR3 spans 15 amino acids. The germline V gene has CDR1 LGHNA and CDR2 YSLEER. Trimming removed 0 bases at V and 1 base at J, with 8 bases between. The sequencing input was peripheral blood. This clonotype originated in a man between 40 and 49 years old who had recovered from COVID-19. The chain combines TRBV4-3 with TRBJ2-3; tentative D call: TRBD2 (6 bases). CDR3 residues: CASSQESGGTDTQYF. The CDR3 DNA sequence: TGCGCCAGCAGCCAAGAATCGGGAGGCACAGATACGCAGTATTTT.